Sequencing of this T cell receptor (beta chain) was carried out in a study of cytomegalovirus exposure and HLA in healthy donors. Broader study findings: Indistinguishability led to the exclusion of some V segments, TRBV6-2 and TRBV6-3 included. Further analysis, carried out later, found HLA-associated TCR beta chains more clonally expanded than equally common other chains. Earlier findings revealed that most TCR beta V segments proved productive either about 90% or about 30% of the time.

There are 20 residues in the CDR3. Per germline, CDR1 MGHRA and CDR2 YSYEKL. V shed 6 bases and J shed 0 bases, with 29 bases lying between them. The PCR made use of 60 Vbeta and 13 Jbeta primers. The protocol was immunoSEQ multiplex PCR, while the TCRdb copy is restricted to in-frame clones and leaves out a portion. The table includes roughly 180,000 clones, 85% detected once. Comment on this clone: The antigen remains unidentified.

Sequences were obtained from PBMCs. This chain joins TRBV4-1 and TRBJ2-5; D gene unclear. This TCR was sampled from a boy aged 2 to 10 in good health and CMV-seronegative. CDR3 in DNA: TGCGCCAGCAGACAAAGAGATCCTGACGGAGCGAGATTGTACCAAGAGACCCAGTACTTC. Residues: CASRQRDPDGARLYQETQYF.